The sequence of this T cell receptor (beta chain) was determined in a study of T-cell reconstitution after alpha-beta-depleted transplantation in children listed by TCRdb under 2016. For the study in its entirety: Using TCR repertoire profiling, the study quantitatively followed how T-cell immune reconstitution unfolded in children after TCRalphabeta/CD19-depleted allogeneic hematopoietic cell transplantation. The investigation overall reported the following: In some patients, high TCRbeta diversity at day 60 was attributed to recipient T cells and intrathymic progenitors that had survived conditioning. Over subsequent months, a decline in hyperexpanded clone frequencies was noted, and after one year, T-cell counts and TCRbeta diversity were mostly ascribed to newly produced T cells. Apparently early alphabetaT-cell count recovery about two months after transplant reportedly relied on only several hundred rapidly expanded clones derived from non-depleted graft cells.

The intended sense of this specimen's treatment or condition label: allogeneic hematopoietic cell transplantation with graft depleted of TCRalphabeta T cells and CD19 B cells. The transplant recipients were children given TCRalphabeta/CD19-depleted allogeneic hematopoietic cell grafts. Per the germline V gene (reference sequence), MNHEY is the CDR1 and SMNVEV is the CDR2. There are 12 amino acids in the CDR3, from cysteine to phenylalanine inclusive. Only the CDR3 region is kept as DNA, spanning 36 bases read in frame from base 1. The junction shows trimming of 4 bases on V and 6 bases on J, plus 9 bases between the germline ends. The method was PCR. The sequencer listed for this sample is Illumina HiSeq 2500. TCR library preparation used molecular barcoding, with unique molecular identifiers applied to normalize quantification of the TCRbeta repertoire. TCRdb's own reprocessing of the public reads used fastp at Q25 and MiXCR and kept productive beta chains. CDR3 protein duplicates are merged, each entry listing the most common genes and DNA. This sample comprises hundreds of thousands of distinct CDR3 sequences, 13% of them detected only once. Jointly, the top ten make up around 0.76% of the sample.

This clonotype was seen a handful of times. This receptor's antigen is unknown. There are no base qualities to consult, and no much larger clone falls within one base. The origin of this receptor is a girl aged 2 to 10 with congenital amegakaryocytic thrombocytopenia, due to receive a stem cell transplant. The chain employs TRBV27 and TRBJ1-2, with an unclear D gene assignment. The sequencing here drew on PBMCs, taken before TCRalphabeta/CD19-depleted stem cell transplant. The bases are TGTGCCAGCAGTTCGGTGAGGGATGGCTACACCTTC. It is translated as CASSSVRDGYTF.